The rows below give T cell receptor beta chains drawn from one sample of a study of T cell responses to AZD1222 COVID-19 vaccine. The method was immunoSEQ multiplex PCR; TCRdb's version includes in-frame clones alone and lacks a portion of them. The sample records approximately 190,000 clones, 85% to 95% being singletons. Sample: peripheral blood, taken on day 0 of AZD1222 vaccination. Receptor source: an adult in good health. CDR3s include the opening cysteine and the closing phenylalanine or tryptophan. D genes are given only for firm matches. Size tells how often a clone was seen (once, few, many) or the class of an expanded clone, and some rows leave it out.

J,V,D,length,size,DNA,CDR3
TRBJ1-6,TRBV6-5,-,14,-,TGTGCCATCCTGGGGGGACCCGGGGACTCACCCCTCCACTTT,CAILGGPGDSPLHF
TRBJ1-4,TRBV18,TRBD1,15,-,TGTGCCAGCTCACCGCAGGGGGTGGAAAATGAAAAACTGTTTTTT,CASSPQGVENEKLFF
TRBJ1-2,TRBV7-2,TRBD1,13,-,TGTGCCAGCAGCTTAGGGACAGGTTATGGCTACACCTTC,CASSLGTGYGYTF
TRBJ1-5,TRBV27,-,15,-,TGTGCCAGTCGGACAGTCTCTTATAGCAATCAGCCCCAGCATTTT,CASRTVSYSNQPQHF
TRBJ2-7,TRBV7-3,-,15,-,TGTGCCAGCAGCTCTTCAGCCGGACAGTACTACGAGCAGTACTTC,CASSSSAGQYYEQYF
TRBJ2-7,TRBV6-2/TRBV6-3,-,13,few,TGTGCCAGCAGTTACGCAGCTGCCTACGAGCAGTACTTC,CASSYAAAYEQYF
TRBJ2-3,TRBV18,-,15,-,TGTGCCAGCTCACCCCAGGTCGGGGCCGCAGATACGCAGTATTTT,CASSPQVGAADTQYF
TRBJ1-1,TRBV11-2,-,13,-,TGTGCCAGCAGCTTAGTTTTCTCAACTGAAGCTTTCTTT,CASSLVFSTEAFF
TRBJ2-7,TRBV7-6,TRBD1,13,-,TGTGCCAGCAGCCGACAGGGCCCCTACGAGCAGTACTTC,CASSRQGPYEQYF
TRBJ2-2,TRBV6-5,-,16,-,TGTGCCAGCAGTTACCTTAGGGGGGCGGACACCGGGGAGCTGTTTTTT,CASSYLRGADTGELFF
TRBJ1-1,TRBV3-1/TRBV3-2,-,11,-,TGTGCCAGCAGCAAAGAGACTGAAGCTTTCTTT,CASSKETEAFF
TRBJ1-5,TRBV4-1,TRBD1,16,-,TGCGCCAGCAGCCAAGGGGGCGGGACAGGGGGTCAGCCCCAGCATTTT,CASSQGGGTGGQPQHF
TRBJ1-2,TRBV12-3/TRBV12-4,TRBD1,13,-,TGTGCCAGCAGGTCTGACAGGGTAGGAGGCTACACCTTC,CASRSDRVGGYTF
TRBJ1-2,TRBV7-9,-,15,-,TGTGCCAGCAGCTCGGGGAGGGGGGTTCCCTATGGCTACACCTTC,CASSSGRGVPYGYTF
TRBJ1-2,TRBV3-1/TRBV3-2,TRBD1,15,few,TGTGCCAGCAGCCAAGGACAGGGGGGAAAATATGGCTACACCTTC,CASSQGQGGKYGYTF
TRBJ1-4,TRBV5-1,-,14,-,TGCGCCAGCAGCTTGGAAGGAATTGAGGAAAAACTGTTTTTT,CASSLEGIEEKLFF
TRBJ1-3,TRBV18,-,14,-,TGTGCCAGCTCACCCCAGGAACAAGGAAACACCATATATTTT,CASSPQEQGNTIYF
TRBJ2-7,TRBV3-1/TRBV3-2,-,16,-,TGTGCCAGCAGCCAAGATGGGGCGGGGCACCGAGGGGAGCAGTACTTC,CASSQDGAGHRGEQYF
TRBJ2-7,TRBV19,-,12,-,TGTGCCAGTAGTAAGGCGGGGCGCGAGCAGTACTTC,CASSKAGREQYF
TRBJ2-6,TRBV6-5,TRBD1,15,-,TGTGCCGGATCCCGGGACAGGGCTGGGGCCAACGTCCTGACTTTC,CAGSRDRAGANVLTF
TRBJ2-4,TRBV5-6,TRBD2,17,-,TGTGCCAGCAGCTCCCATCGAGCGGGGGGGAATACAAACATTCAGTACTTC,CASSSHRAGGNTNIQYF
TRBJ1-1,TRBV9,-,16,-,TGTGCCAGCAGCGTAGCTTCGGGGGGGAGCGGCACTGAAGCTTTCTTT,CASSVASGGSGTEAFF
TRBJ1-6,TRBV5-6,TRBD1,15,-,TGTGCCAGCACCCCCATGGGGACAGACCATTCACCCCTCCACTTT,CASTPMGTDHSPLHF
TRBJ1-1,TRBV9,TRBD1,15,-,TGTGCCAGCAGCGTATCATCGGACAGGGGGTCTGAAGCTTTCTTT,CASSVSSDRGSEAFF
TRBJ1-3,TRBV11-2,-,16,-,TGTGCCAGCAGTCCCGGCCCGACCAGCTCTGGAAACACCATATATTTT,CASSPGPTSSGNTIYF
TRBJ1-2,TRBV19,TRBD1,13,once,TGTGCCAGTAGTATCCGGGACAGGGAAGGCTACACCTTC,CASSIRDREGYTF
TRBJ1-6,TRBV3-1/TRBV3-2,TRBD1,17,-,TGTGCCAGCAGCCAAGAGGGGGGACAGCGACTTCGTTCACCCCTCCACTTT,CASSQEGGQRLRSPLHF
TRBJ2-3,TRBV13,-,17,-,TGTGCCAGCAGTCCTTCGCCAACAGAATCGGGCACAGATACGCAGTATTTT,CASSPSPTESGTDTQYF
TRBJ1-2,TRBV20-1,-,12,-,TGCAGTGCTAGTAATAGGGTGGGTGGCTACACCTTC,CSASNRVGGYTF
TRBJ2-1,TRBV7-2,-,14,-,TGTGCCAGCAGCTTAGGCCAGGGAGGTATGGAGCAGTTCTTC,CASSLGQGGMEQFF
TRBJ2-1,TRBV6-1,TRBD2,18,-,TGTGCCAGCAGTGAAGGTAAAGCGGGGGGCCTATCCTACAATGAGCAGTTCTTC,CASSEGKAGGLSYNEQFF
TRBJ2-1,TRBV3-1/TRBV3-2,-,16,-,TGTGCCAGCAGCCAAGTAGGGTCTAGTCCCTTTGATGAGCAGTTCTTC,CASSQVGSSPFDEQFF
TRBJ2-7,TRBV25-1,TRBD1,13,-,TGTGCCAGCAGCCGACAGGGGGTCTACGAGCAGTACTTC,CASSRQGVYEQYF
TRBJ2-7,TRBV7-9,-,15,-,TGTGCCAGCAGCTTGGGGGACATCTCTTCCTACGAGCAGTACTTC,CASSLGDISSYEQYF
TRBJ1-5,TRBV27,-,16,-,TGTGCCAGCAGTACACTTGGGGGCTATAGCAATCAGCCCCAGCATTTT,CASSTLGGYSNQPQHF
TRBJ2-6,TRBV4-1,-,14,-,TGCGCCAGCTCCCCGGGATCCGGGGCCAACGTCCTGACTTTC,CASSPGSGANVLTF
TRBJ1-5,TRBV18,TRBD1,16,-,TGTGCCAGCTCACCGGGACAGGGAATGAGCAATCAGCCCCAGCATTTT,CASSPGQGMSNQPQHF
TRBJ1-1,TRBV3-1/TRBV3-2,-,14,-,TGTGCCAGCAGCCAAGGTGGGGGAAACACTGAAGCTTTCTTT,CASSQGGGNTEAFF
TRBJ1-5,TRBV6-2/TRBV6-3,TRBD1,16,-,TGTGCCAGCAGTTACCGGACAGGGGCTGGCAATCAGCCCCAGCATTTT,CASSYRTGAGNQPQHF
TRBJ2-3,TRBV27,-,15,-,TGTGCCAGCAGTCCCACAGCGTACTACACAGATACGCAGTATTTT,CASSPTAYYTDTQYF
TRBJ1-1,TRBV9,-,13,-,TGTGCCAGCAGCGTAGAGGCGGTCACTGAAGCTTTCTTT,CASSVEAVTEAFF
TRBJ2-3,TRBV9,TRBD1,15,-,TGTGCCAGCAGCGTAGGACAGGGAGCCACAGATACGCAGTATTTT,CASSVGQGATDTQYF
TRBJ2-5,TRBV28,-,13,-,TGTGCCACCACCGGGACAAACGAAGAGACCCAGTACTTC,CATTGTNEETQYF
TRBJ1-4,TRBV30,-,15,-,TGTGCCTGGAGTGTAACGGGTACAGGGCGTGAAAAACTGTTTTTT,CAWSVTGTGREKLFF
TRBJ2-5,TRBV12-5,-,16,-,TGTGCTAGTGGTTTGGAAAGGGTCGGGCGGACGGGGACCCAGTACTTC,CASGLERVGRTGTQYF
TRBJ2-5,TRBV5-6,-,12,-,TGTGCCAGCAGCTCGCGTCGAGGGACCCAGTACTTC,CASSSRRGTQYF
TRBJ1-2,TRBV6-5,-,15,-,TGTGCCAGCAGTTCATTGGGGACAAACGCTTATGGCTACACCTTC,CASSSLGTNAYGYTF
TRBJ2-4,TRBV4-2,-,17,-,TGTGCCAGCAGCCAAGATCTTTCGAGGGGTTTTGGAAACATTCAGTACTTC,CASSQDLSRGFGNIQYF
TRBJ2-1,TRBV15,TRBD1,15,once,TGTGCCACCAGCTCCGGGACAGGGGTATACAATGAGCAGTTCTTC,CATSSGTGVYNEQFF
TRBJ1-5,TRBV5-3,TRBD1,17,-,TGTGCCAGAAGCCACGGACAGGGTCGACCACAAGGTCAGCCCCAGCATTTT,CARSHGQGRPQGQPQHF
TRBJ1-1,TRBV5-8,-,15,-,TGTGCCAGCAGCTTGCTGCCAGGGACCAACACTGAAGCTTTCTTT,CASSLLPGTNTEAFF
TRBJ2-7,TRBV7-9,-,16,once,TGTGCCAGCAGCGGGACTCGGACAGGCCTAGACTACGAGCAGTACTTC,CASSGTRTGLDYEQYF
TRBJ1-6,TRBV3-1/TRBV3-2,-,14,-,TGTGCCAGCAGCCAAGTAATCAAAAATTCACCCCTCCACTTT,CASSQVIKNSPLHF